Following are 22 T cell receptor beta chains from one sample sequenced in a study of early T cells in non-severe SARS-CoV-2 infection. TCRdb independently ran MiXCR on the 5' RACE reads; one entry per CDR3 protein. This table holds fewer than 50,000 distinct CDR3 sequences, approximately 6% found once. The material sequenced was whole blood. The receptors were gathered from an adult who was a healthcare worker with PCR-confirmed SARS-CoV-2 infection or an uninfected control (not recorded which).

At least ten counts were recorded for this clonotype. This chain joins TRBV3-1 and TRBJ1-1, with D uncertain. Germline lookup yields CDR1 LGHDT and CDR2 YNNKEL (reference sequence). V gave up 4 bases and J gave up 0 bases, with 21 bases separating them. The CDR3 covers 18 residues. CDR3 amino acids: CASSLSKGAGLVNTEAFF. DNA of the CDR3: TGTGCCAGCAGCCTGAGTAAAGGCGCCGGATTGGTGAACACTGAAGCTTTCTTT.

In its sample, this clonotype was seen many times. The chain is built from TRBV5-1 and TRBJ2-2; the match to TRBD2 covers 7 bases. CDR3 length: 13 residues. In germline, CDR1 is SGHRS, CDR2 YFSETQ. Germline trimming cut 6 bases from V and 1 base from J; bases unmatched to any gene: 0. CDR3 amino acids: CASTSGNTGELFF. For the CDR3, the DNA is TGCGCCAGCACTAGCGGGAACACCGGGGAGCTGTTTTTT.

This clonotype has at least ten counts. The chain has TRBV12-3 or TRBV12-4 and TRBJ1-6, with D tentatively TRBD1 (5 bases). Trimming pared 6 bases from V and 5 bases from J, leaving 5 bases between. There are 12 residues in the CDR3. In nucleotides, the CDR3 is TGTGCCAGCAGGGACAATAATTCACCCCTCCACTTT. Translation: CASRDNNSPLHF.

The chain has TRBV6-6 and TRBJ2-5; 7 bases match TRBD2. V lost 0 bases to trimming and J lost 5 bases; unmatched junction nucleotides: 6. This CDR3 region has 15 residues. The germline V gene has CDR1 MNHNY and CDR2 SVGAGI (reference sequence). CDR3 bases: TGTGCCAGCAGTTACTCGAGGGCTAGCGGTGAGACCCAGTACTTC. The encoded protein is CASSYSRASGETQYF.

This clonotype turned up a few times. The chain combines TRBV9 with TRBJ1-5; D perhaps matches TRBD1 (5 bases). The CDR3 runs 16 residues. Germline CDR1 is SGDLS and CDR2 is YYNGEE. Trimming cost V 5 bases and J 2 bases, with 17 bases left between them. CDR3 in amino acids: CASSPTGHSGNQPQHF. CDR3 bases: TGTGCCAGCAGTCCCACAGGTCACAGCGGCAATCAGCCCCAGCATTTT.

This clonotype was observed a few times. The rearrangement uses TRBV7-2 and TRBJ1-5; D is unresolved. Per the germline V gene, CDR1 is SGHTA and CDR2 is FQGNSA. Trimming removed 1 base at V and 1 base at J, with 8 bases between. The CDR3 spans 15 residues. CDR3 sequence: CASSLGSESNQPQHF. CDR3 sequence (DNA): TGTGCCAGCAGCTTAGGGTCAGAAAGCAATCAGCCCCAGCATTTT.

V is TRBV12-3 or TRBV12-4 and J is TRBJ1-1; D call uncertain. The V gene lost 0 bases and the J gene lost 1 base, with 0 bases spanning the gap. The CDR3 extends over 12 amino acids. The CDR3 spells CASSLANTEAFF. The CDR3 DNA reads as TGTGCCAGCAGTTTAGCGAACACTGAAGCTTTCTTT.

This clonotype was found a few times. The chain carries TRBV18 and TRBJ1-2, with a tentative D call TRBD1 (5 bases). V lost 2 bases to trimming and J lost 7 bases, with 11 bases between them. The CDR3 loop spans 13 amino acids. CDR1 is KGHSH, CDR2 LQKENI, per germline. The CDR3 protein is CASSPFPGSGYTF. For the CDR3, the DNA is TGTGCCAGCTCACCATTCCCAGGGTCTGGCTACACCTTC.

The chain combines TRBV6-5 with TRBJ2-7, with 8 bases aligning to TRBD1. Germline V gene lookup returns CDR1 MNHEY and CDR2 SVGAGI. The V gene end was trimmed by 6 bases and the J gene end by 7 bases; junction bases not matched to a gene: 11. The CDR3 consists of 14 residues. CDR3 coding DNA: TGTGCCAGCAGCCCGGACAGGGTCCAGGGAGAGCAGTACTTC. Its protein is CASSPDRVQGEQYF.

The chain links TRBV5-6 to TRBJ2-7; D is undetermined. The CDR3 has 14 amino acids. Per germline, CDR1 SGHDT and CDR2 YYEEEE. Deletions cut 0 bases from V and 3 bases from J, with 10 bases between. The CDR3 DNA sequence: TGTGCCAGCAGCTTGGGCGGCAGCCTCTACGAGCAGTACTTC. It specifies CASSLGGSLYEQYF.

This clonotype was found many times. This chain links TRBV9 with TRBJ1-6; D may be TRBD1 (6 bases). The CDR3 has 15 amino acids. V gave up 3 bases and J gave up 7 bases, with 14 bases separating them. Germline CDR1 SGDLS, CDR2 YYNGEE. This chain's CDR3 is CASSELQGANSPLHF. The DNA for the CDR3 is TGTGCCAGCAGCGAACTACAGGGAGCGAATTCACCCCTCCACTTT.

The V call is TRBV3-2, the J call TRBJ1-1; the D segment call TRBD1 is taken from the table without a DNA check. TRBV3-2 corresponds to a pseudogene. This CDR3 region has 14 residues. The CDR3 nucleotides read TGTGCCAGCAGCCAGACAGGGGGGAACACTGAAGCTTTCTTT. This sequence encodes CASSQTGGNTEAFF.

This clonotype was observed a handful of times. This rearrangement joins TRBV10-3 to TRBJ2-2; TRBD1 matches 7 bases. This CDR3 region has 14 residues. The germline V gene has CDR1 ENHRY and CDR2 SYGVKD. V shed 6 bases, J shed 2 bases, and the junction held 3 bases outside the gene matches. The CDR3 protein is CAIRGTANTGELFF. The CDR3 DNA reads as TGTGCCATCAGAGGGACAGCTAACACCGGGGAGCTGTTTTTT.

This clonotype was found a few times. The chain is built from TRBV20-1 and TRBJ2-7; 9 bases are shared with TRBD1. This CDR3 has 12 amino acids. CDR1 and CDR2 (germline): DFQATT, SNEGSKA (reference sequence). The V and J ends lost 5 bases and 5 bases, in that order; junction bases with no gene match: 4. CDR3 in DNA: TGCAGTGCTCAACAGGGGGCCCACGAGCAGTACTTC. Encoded protein: CSAQQGAHEQYF.

The rearrangement joins TRBV20-1 to TRBJ1-1; D remains unclear. This CDR3 is built from 12 residues. Germline V CDR1 and CDR2: DFQATT, SNEGSKA (reference sequence). Trimming pared 2 bases from V and 4 bases from J, leaving 8 bases between. Written as DNA, the CDR3 is TGCAGTGCTAGACCATTGGGCACTGAAGCTTTCTTT. Translation gives CSARPLGTEAFF.

This clonotype was recorded many times. CDR3 residues: CSVTSSDIQYF. The DNA for the CDR3 is TGCAGTGTTACTAGCAGTGACATTCAGTACTTC. The genes are TRBV20-1 and TRBJ2-4; possible D gene TRBD2, 6 bases. Looked up from germline, CDR1 is DFQATT and CDR2 is SNEGSKA (reference sequence). This CDR3 is built from 11 residues. V shed 7 bases and J shed 8 bases, with 12 bases lying between them.

This clonotype appeared many times. The chain links TRBV12-3 or TRBV12-4 to TRBJ2-7, with D possibly matching TRBD2 (5 bases). This CDR3 has 15 residues. The V end was cut by 4 bases, the J end by 0 bases, with 13 bases between. CDR3 bases: TGTGCCAGCAGTTCTGCGGGCACGAGCTCCTACGAGCAGTACTTC. The encoded protein is CASSSAGTSSYEQYF.

In this sample, this clonotype turned up many times. The rearrangement uses TRBV5-1 and TRBJ2-7, with D possibly being TRBD1 (5 bases). V was clipped by 2 bases and J by 2 bases, with 11 bases between them. The CDR3 loop spans 14 amino acids. From germline, CDR1 is SGHRS and CDR2 YFSETQ. The CDR3: CASSLPDNTYEQYF. The CDR3 nucleotides read TGCGCCAGCAGCTTACCGGACAACACCTACGAGCAGTACTTC.

This clonotype was seen a handful of times. The V gene is TRBV15, the J gene TRBJ1-1, with 8 bases lining up with TRBD1. Germline V gene sequence: CDR1 LNHNV, CDR2 YYDKDF (reference sequence). The CDR3 extends over 15 amino acids. Unmatched junction bases numbered 15, after V lost 9 bases and J lost 6 bases. This CDR3 is CATGQGQGWVSEAFF. The CDR3 nucleotides are TGTGCCACGGGGCAAGGACAGGGTTGGGTCTCTGAAGCTTTCTTT.

There are many counts of this clonotype. V and J are TRBV5-6 and TRBJ1-1, with D perhaps TRBD1 (5 bases). The CDR3 extends over 12 amino acids. Germline CDR1 SGHDT, CDR2 YYEEEE. V was trimmed by 0 bases and J by 8 bases, leaving 8 bases between them. This chain's CDR3 is CASSLARAEAFF. In DNA form, the CDR3 reads TGTGCCAGCAGCTTGGCCAGGGCCGAAGCTTTCTTT. Looking up the rest from reference TRBV5-6 and TRBJ1-1 gives the full variable domain: DAGVTQSPTHLIKTRGQQVTLRCSPKSGHDTVSWYQQALGQGPQFIFQYYEEEERQRGNFPDRFSGHQFPNYSSELNVNALLLGDSALYLCASSLARAEAFFGQGTRLTVV.

This clonotype has at least ten counts. The chain uses TRBV12-3 or TRBV12-4 and TRBJ1-4, with a possible D match to TRBD1 (5 bases). This CDR3 is built from 14 residues. Trimming left V 3 bases short and J 7 bases short, with 12 bases between. CDR3 sequence reads: CASSFGGASEKLFF. CDR3 coding DNA: TGTGCCAGCAGTTTTGGGGGTGCGAGTGAAAAACTGTTTTTT.

This clonotype showed up many times. V usage is TRBV29-1 and J usage is TRBJ2-5; 7 positions agree with TRBD1. The CDR3 loop spans 12 amino acids. Germline CDR1 reads SQVTM; CDR2 reads ANQGSEA. After removal of 7 bases from V and 1 base from J, the junction contained 3 bases not matched to a gene. CDR3 DNA: TGCAGCGCTGACAGGGTCCAAGAGACCCAGTACTTC. Its protein is CSADRVQETQYF.